This record looks at one T cell receptor (beta chain) sequence and its context. The time point here: blood from clinic visit 5 months post-surgery; TSC patient then seizure free. At least one anti-epileptic drug was given before surgery. Only in-frame clones appear in the TCRdb table, and some are missing; sequencing was by immunoSEQ multiplex PCR. The sample yields 300,000 to 400,000 clones, over 85% seen once. This sample is part of a study of brain T cells in children with intractable seizures. This sequence was found in a boy in the first two years of life with tuberous sclerosis and intractable seizures. The sequenced sample was peripheral blood, obtained roughly 5 months after surgery.

In DNA form, the CDR3 reads TGCAGCGCCTCAAGCGGGACAGGTCTCAGCGAGCAGTACTTC. Residues: CSASSGTGLSEQYF. The chain uses TRBV29-1 and TRBJ2-7, with D possibly matching TRBD1 (8 bases). Trimming stripped 7 bases from V and 6 bases from J, with 22 bases between. The CDR3 runs 14 residues. Germline V gene lookup returns CDR1 SQVTM and CDR2 ANQGSEA.